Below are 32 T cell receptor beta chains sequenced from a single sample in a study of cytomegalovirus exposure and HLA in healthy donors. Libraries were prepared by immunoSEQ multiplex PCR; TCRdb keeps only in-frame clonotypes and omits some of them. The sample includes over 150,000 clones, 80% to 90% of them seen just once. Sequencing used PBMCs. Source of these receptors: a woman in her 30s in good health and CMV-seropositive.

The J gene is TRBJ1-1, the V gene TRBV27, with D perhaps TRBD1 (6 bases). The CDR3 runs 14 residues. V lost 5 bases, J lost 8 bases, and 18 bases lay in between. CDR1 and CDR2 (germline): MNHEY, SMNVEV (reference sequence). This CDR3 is CASSPTTGSAEAFF. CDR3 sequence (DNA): TGTGCCAGCAGTCCTACGACAGGCAGCGCCGAAGCTTTCTTT.

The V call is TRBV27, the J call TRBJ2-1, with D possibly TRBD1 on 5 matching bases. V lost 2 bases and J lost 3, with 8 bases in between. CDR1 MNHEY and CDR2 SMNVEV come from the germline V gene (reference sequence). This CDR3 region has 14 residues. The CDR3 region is CASSLGASYNEQFF. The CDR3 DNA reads TGTGCCAGCAGTTTAGGGGCTAGCTACAATGAGCAGTTCTTC.

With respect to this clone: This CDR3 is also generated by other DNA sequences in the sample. This CDR3 is CSARGDYGYTF. The CDR3 region has the DNA TGCAGTGCCCGGGGGGACTATGGCTACACCTTC. The chain joins TRBV20-1 to TRBJ1-2; possibly TRBD1 for D (5 bases). V was clipped by 6 bases and J by 3 bases, with 8 bases between them. Germline V gene data show CDR1 as DFQATT and CDR2 as SNEGSKA (reference sequence). The CDR3 totals 11 residues.

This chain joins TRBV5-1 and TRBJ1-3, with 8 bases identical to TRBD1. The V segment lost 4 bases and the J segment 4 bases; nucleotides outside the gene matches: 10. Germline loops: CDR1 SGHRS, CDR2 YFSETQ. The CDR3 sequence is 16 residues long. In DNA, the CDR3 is TGCGCCAGCAGCCCTGACCCCGGGACAGGCGGAAACACCATATATTTT. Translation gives CASSPDPGTGGNTIYF.

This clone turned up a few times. This CDR3 is CASSWTVSNEQFF. The CDR3 nucleotides read TGCGCCAGCAGCTGGACAGTCTCCAATGAGCAGTTCTTC. The V gene is TRBV5-1, the J gene TRBJ2-1, with D maybe TRBD1 (6 bases). Trimming removed 3 bases from V and 6 bases from J, with 10 bases in between. CDR1 and CDR2 from the germline V gene are SGHRS and YFSETQ. The CDR3 extends over 13 amino acids.

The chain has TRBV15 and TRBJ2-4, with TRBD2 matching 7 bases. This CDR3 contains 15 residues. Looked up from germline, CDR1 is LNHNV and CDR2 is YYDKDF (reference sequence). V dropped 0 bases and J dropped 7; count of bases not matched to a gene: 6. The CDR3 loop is CATSRDLAGVNIQYF. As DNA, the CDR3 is TGTGCCACCAGCAGAGACCTTGCGGGAGTTAACATTCAGTACTTC.

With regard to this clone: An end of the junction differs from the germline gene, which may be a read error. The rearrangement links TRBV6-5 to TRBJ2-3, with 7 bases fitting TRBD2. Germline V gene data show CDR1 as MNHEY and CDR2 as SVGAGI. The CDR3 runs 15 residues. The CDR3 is CASRYSAGVTDTQYF. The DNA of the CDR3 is TGTGCCAGCAGATACTCCGCGGGGGTCACAGATACGCAGTATTTT.

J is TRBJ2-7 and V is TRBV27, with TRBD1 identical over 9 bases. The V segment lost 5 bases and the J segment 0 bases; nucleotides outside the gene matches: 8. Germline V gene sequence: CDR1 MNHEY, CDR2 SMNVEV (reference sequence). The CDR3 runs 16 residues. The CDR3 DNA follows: TGTGCCAGCAGTCAGGGACAGGGTTTCCTCTCCTACGAGCAGTACTTC. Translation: CASSQGQGFLSYEQYF.

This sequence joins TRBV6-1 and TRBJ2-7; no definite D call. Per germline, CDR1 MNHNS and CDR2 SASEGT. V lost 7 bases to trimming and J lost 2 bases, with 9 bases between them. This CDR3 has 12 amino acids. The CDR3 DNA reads TGTGCCAGCAATGGCAACACCTACGAGCAGTACTTC. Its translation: CASNGNTYEQYF.

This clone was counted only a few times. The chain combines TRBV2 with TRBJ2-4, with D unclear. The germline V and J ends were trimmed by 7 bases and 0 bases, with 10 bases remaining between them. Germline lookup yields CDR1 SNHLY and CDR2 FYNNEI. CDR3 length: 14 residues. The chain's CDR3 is CASNPILAKNIQYF. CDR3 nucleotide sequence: TGTGCCAGCAACCCTATACTAGCCAAAAACATTCAGTACTTC.

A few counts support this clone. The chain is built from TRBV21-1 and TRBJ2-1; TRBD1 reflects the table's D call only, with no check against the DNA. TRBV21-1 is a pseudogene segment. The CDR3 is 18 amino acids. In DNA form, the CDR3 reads TGTGCCAGCAGCAAAGTGGACTGGGACAGGCGTCCCTACAATGAGCAGTTCTTC. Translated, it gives CASSKVDWDRRPYNEQFF.

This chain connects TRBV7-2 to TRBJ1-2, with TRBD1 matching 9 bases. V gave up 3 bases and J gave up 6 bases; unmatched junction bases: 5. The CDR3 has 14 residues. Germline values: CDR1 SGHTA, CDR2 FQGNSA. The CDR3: CASSFSDRGNGYTF. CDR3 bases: TGTGCCAGCAGCTTCTCGGACAGGGGTAATGGCTACACCTTC.

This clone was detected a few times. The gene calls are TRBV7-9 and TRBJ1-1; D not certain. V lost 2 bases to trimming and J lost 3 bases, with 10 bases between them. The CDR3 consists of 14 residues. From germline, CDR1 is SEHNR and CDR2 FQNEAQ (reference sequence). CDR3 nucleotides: TGTGCCAGCAGCTTACGTTCGGGTGACACTGAAGCTTTCTTT. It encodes CASSLRSGDTEAFF.

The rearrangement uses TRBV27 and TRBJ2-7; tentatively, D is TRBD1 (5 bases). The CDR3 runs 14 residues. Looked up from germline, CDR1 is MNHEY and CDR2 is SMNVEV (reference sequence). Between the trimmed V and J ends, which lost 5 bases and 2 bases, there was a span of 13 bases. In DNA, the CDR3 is TGTGCCAGCAGTCTCAAAAGGGGAACCTACGAGCAGTACTTC. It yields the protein CASSLKRGTYEQYF.

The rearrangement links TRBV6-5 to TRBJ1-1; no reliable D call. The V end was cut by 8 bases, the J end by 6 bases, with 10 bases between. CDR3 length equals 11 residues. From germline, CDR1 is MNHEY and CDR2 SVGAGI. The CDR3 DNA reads TGTGCCAGCTTCGGGTTCGCTGAAGCTTTCTTT. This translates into CASFGFAEAFF.

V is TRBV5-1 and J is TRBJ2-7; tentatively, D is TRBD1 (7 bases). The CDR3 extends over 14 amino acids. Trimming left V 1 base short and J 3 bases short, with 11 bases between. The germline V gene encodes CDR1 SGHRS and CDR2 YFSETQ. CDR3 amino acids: CASSLSGGGYEQYF. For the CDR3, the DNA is TGCGCCAGCAGCTTGTCAGGGGGAGGCTACGAGCAGTACTTC.

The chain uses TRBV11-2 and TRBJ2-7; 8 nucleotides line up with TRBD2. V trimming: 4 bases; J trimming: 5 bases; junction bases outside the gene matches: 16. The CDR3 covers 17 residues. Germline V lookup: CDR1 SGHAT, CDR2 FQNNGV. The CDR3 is CASSSLRGGRALNEQYF. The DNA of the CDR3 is TGTGCCAGCAGCTCGCTCCGGGGGGGGAGGGCCCTCAACGAGCAGTACTTC.

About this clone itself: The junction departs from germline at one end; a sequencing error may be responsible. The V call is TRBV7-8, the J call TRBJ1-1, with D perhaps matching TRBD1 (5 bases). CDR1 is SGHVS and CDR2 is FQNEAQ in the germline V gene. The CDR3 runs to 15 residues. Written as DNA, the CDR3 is TGTGCCAGCAGCTTATTCCCAGGGCTGAATACTGAAGCTTTCTTT. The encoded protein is CASSLFPGLNTEAFF.

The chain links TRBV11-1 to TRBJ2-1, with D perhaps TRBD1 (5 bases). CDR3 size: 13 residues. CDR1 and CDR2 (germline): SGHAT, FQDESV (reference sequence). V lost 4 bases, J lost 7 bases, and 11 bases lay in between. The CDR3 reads CASSSYQGNEQFF. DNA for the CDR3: TGTGCCAGCAGCTCTTATCAGGGAAATGAGCAGTTCTTC.

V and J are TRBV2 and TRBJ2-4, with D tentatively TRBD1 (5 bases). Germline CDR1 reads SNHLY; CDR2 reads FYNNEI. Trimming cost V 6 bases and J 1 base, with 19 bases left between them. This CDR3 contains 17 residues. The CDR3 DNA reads TGTGCCAGCAGCCGTAACCAGGGAAGAGCGGCCAAAAACATTCAGTACTTC. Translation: CASSRNQGRAAKNIQYF.

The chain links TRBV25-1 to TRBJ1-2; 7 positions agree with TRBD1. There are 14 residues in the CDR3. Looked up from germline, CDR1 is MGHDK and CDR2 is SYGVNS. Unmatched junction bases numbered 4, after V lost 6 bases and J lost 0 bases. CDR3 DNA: TGTGCCAGCAGACGACAGGGCGCTAACTATGGCTACACCTTC. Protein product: CASRRQGANYGYTF.

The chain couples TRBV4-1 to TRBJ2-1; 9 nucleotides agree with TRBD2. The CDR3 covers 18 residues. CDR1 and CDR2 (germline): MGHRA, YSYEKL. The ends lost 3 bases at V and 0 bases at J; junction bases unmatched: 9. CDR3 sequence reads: CASSQGGAGGSSYNEQFF. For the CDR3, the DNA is TGCGCCAGCAGCCAGGGGGGTGCGGGAGGGAGCTCCTACAATGAGCAGTTCTTC.

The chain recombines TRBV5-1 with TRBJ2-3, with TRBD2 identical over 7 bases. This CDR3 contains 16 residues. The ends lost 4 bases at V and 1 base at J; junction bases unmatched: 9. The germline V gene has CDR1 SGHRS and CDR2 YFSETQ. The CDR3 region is CASSKNQGGGTDTQYF. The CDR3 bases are TGCGCCAGCAGCAAAAATCAGGGAGGGGGCACAGATACGCAGTATTTT.

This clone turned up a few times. CDR3 amino acids: CASSFPGGETQYF. CDR3 sequence (DNA): TGTGCCAGCAGCTTTCCGGGAGGTGAGACCCAGTACTTC. This chain links TRBV11-1 with TRBJ2-5; 7 bases line up with TRBD2. Per the germline V gene, CDR1 is SGHAT and CDR2 is FQDESV (reference sequence). J gave up 5 bases and V 3 bases, and 3 bases lay outside the gene matches. This CDR3 is 13 amino acids long.

The CDR3 here is CATQSLVPEDGYTF. In DNA form, the CDR3 reads TGTGCCACCCAGTCTCTAGTCCCAGAGGATGGCTACACCTTC. The V gene is TRBV10-3, the J gene TRBJ1-2, with no clear D. The CDR3 runs 14 residues. Germline CDR1 reads ENHRY; CDR2 reads SYGVKD. Trimming took 10 bases from V and 6 from J, leaving 21 bases between them.

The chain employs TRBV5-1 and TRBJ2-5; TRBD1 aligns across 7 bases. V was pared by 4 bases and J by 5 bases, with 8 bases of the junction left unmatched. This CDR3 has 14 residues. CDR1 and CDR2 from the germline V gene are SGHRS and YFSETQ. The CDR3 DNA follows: TGCGCCAGCAGCGGGGGACAGCCTGGCGAGACCCAGTACTTC. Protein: CASSGGQPGETQYF.

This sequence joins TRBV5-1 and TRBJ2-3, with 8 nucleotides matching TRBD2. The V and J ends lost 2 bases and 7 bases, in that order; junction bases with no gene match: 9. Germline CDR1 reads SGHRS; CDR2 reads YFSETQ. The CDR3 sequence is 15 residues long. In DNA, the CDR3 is TGCGCCAGCAGCTTCGGGTCGGGAGGGTTGTATACGCAGTATTTT. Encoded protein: CASSFGSGGLYTQYF.

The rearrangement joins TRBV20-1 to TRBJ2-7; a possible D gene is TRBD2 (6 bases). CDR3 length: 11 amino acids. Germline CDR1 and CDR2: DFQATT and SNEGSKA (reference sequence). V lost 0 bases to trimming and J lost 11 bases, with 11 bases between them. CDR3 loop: CSAREMGTEYF. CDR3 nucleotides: TGCAGTGCTAGAGAAATGGGGACTGAGTACTTC.

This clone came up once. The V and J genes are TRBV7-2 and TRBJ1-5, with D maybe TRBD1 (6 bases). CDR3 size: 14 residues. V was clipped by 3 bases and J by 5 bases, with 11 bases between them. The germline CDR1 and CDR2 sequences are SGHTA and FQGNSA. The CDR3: CASSLGARDQPQHF. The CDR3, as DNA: TGTGCCAGCAGCTTGGGGGCGCGGGATCAGCCCCAGCATTTT.

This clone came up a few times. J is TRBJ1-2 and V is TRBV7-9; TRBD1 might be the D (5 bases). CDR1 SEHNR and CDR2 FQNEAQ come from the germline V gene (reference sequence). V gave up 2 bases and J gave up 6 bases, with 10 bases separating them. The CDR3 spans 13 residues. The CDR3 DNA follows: TGTGCCAGCAGCTTACAGGGAAGTAATGGCTACACCTTC. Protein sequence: CASSLQGSNGYTF.

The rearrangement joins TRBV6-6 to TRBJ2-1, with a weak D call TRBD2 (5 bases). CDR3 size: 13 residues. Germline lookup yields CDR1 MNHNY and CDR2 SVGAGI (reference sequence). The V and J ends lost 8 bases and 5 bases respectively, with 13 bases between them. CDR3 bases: TGTGCCAGCTGCGGGTTGGGGAACAATGAGCAGTTCTTC. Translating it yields CASCGLGNNEQFF.

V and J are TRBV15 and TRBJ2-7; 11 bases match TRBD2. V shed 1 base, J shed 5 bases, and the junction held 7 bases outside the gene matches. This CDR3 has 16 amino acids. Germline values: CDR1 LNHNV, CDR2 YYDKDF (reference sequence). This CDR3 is CATSRAQLAGVHEQYF. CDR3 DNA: TGTGCCACCAGCAGAGCCCAACTAGCGGGGGTCCACGAGCAGTACTTC.